These 3 T cell receptor beta chains originate from one sample sequenced in a study of regulatory T cells in long-lasting Graves disease. The time point: newly diagnosed GD, antithyroid drugs for less than 3 months. PBMC-derived RNA was used for the TCR library. Both iRepertoire HTBI primers and Arm-PCR of CDR3 regions were used to build the TCR beta libraries. Each CDR3 protein is one row after TCRdb ran MiXCR on the multiplex PCR reads. The sample contains around 250,000 distinct CDR3 sequences, under 20% of which appear only once. These same data were also listed under a study on T cells in Graves' hyperthyroidism and ophthalmopathy.

Sample: peripheral blood mononuclear cells (PBMCs), taken at new diagnosis, from a patient treated with antithyroid drugs. The source is a woman in her thirties with Graves disease.

V gene TRBV6-9 combines with J gene TRBJ2-3; 8 bases map to TRBD1. CDR1 and CDR2 from the germline V gene are MNHGY and SVAAGI. V dropped 2 bases and J dropped 2; count of bases not matched to a gene: 3. The CDR3 covers 15 residues. The CDR3 here is CASSYAGGVTDTQYF. For the CDR3, the DNA is TGTGCCAGCAGTTATGCAGGGGGCGTCACAGATACGCAGTATTTT.

This chain connects TRBV4-2 to TRBJ1-1, with D possibly TRBD1 on 5 matching bases. The CDR3 loop spans 16 amino acids. CDR1 and CDR2 from the germline V gene are LGHNA and YNFKEQ. Trimming left V 3 bases short and J 3 bases short, with 17 bases between. CDR3 DNA: TGTGCCAGCAGCCATCACGCACAGTGGGGGGACACTGAAGCTTTCTTT. Translated: CASSHHAQWGDTEAFF.

This clonotype appeared many times. The chain links TRBV5-5 to TRBJ1-1; D unresolved. Germline V gene sequence: CDR1 SGHKS, CDR2 YYEKEE (reference sequence). CDR3 length equals 13 residues. V shed 6 bases and J shed 1 base, with 10 bases lying between them. The CDR3 bases are TGTGCCAGCACCTACACGCAGAACACTGAAGCTTTCTTT. Translating it yields CASTYTQNTEAFF. Drawing the rest from reference TRBV5-5 and TRBJ1-1, the complete variable domain is DAGVTQSPTHLIKTRGQQVTLRCSPISGHKSVSWYQQVLGQGPQFIFQYYEKEERGRGNFPDRFSARQFPNYSSELNVNALLLGDSALYLCASTYTQNTEAFFGQGTRLTVV.